Listed below are T cell receptor beta chains from one sample, sequenced in a study of blood T cell repertoires in COVID-19. Clones were read by immunoSEQ multiplex PCR, and TCRdb kept only the in-frame ones, dropping some. The sample lists roughly 400,000 clones, approximately 91% occurring once. Source material: PBMCs or T cells enriched from blood (not recorded which). These receptors all come from a woman between 18 and 29 years old who had been exposed to COVID-19. CDR3s include the opening cysteine and the closing phenylalanine or tryptophan. Fields, in order: D gene, clone size, J gene, V gene, CDR3 DNA, CDR3 protein. The D gene is left open where the match is weak. For some rows the clone size is stated as once, few or many, or as a class when expanded; others skip it.

D: -
size: -
J: TRBJ2-5
V: TRBV5-6
DNA: TGTGCCAGCCGACCTGGGGCCCAAGAGACCCAGTACTTC
CDR3: CASRPGAQETQYF

D: TRBD1
size: once
J: TRBJ1-1
V: TRBV11-2
DNA: TGTGCCAGCAGCTTAGTAGGGGGCATGAACACTGAAGCTTTCTTT
CDR3: CASSLVGGMNTEAFF

D: -
size: -
J: TRBJ2-7
V: TRBV7-9
DNA: TGTGCCAGCAGGGGGGACATCAATGACGAGCAGTACTTC
CDR3: CASRGDINDEQYF

D: -
size: -
J: TRBJ1-1
V: TRBV25-1
DNA: TGTGCCAGCAGGACAGTCGACGACTACACTGAAGCTTTCTTT
CDR3: CASRTVDDYTEAFF

D: TRBD1
size: once
J: TRBJ2-1
V: TRBV27
DNA: TGTGCCAGCAGTACGGGGGGACAGGGGAGGCGTGAGCAGTTCTTC
CDR3: CASSTGGQGRREQFF

D: TRBD1
size: -
J: TRBJ2-3
V: TRBV6-4
DNA: TGTGCCAGCAGAACGACAGGGGGCAGTGCAGATACGCAGTATTTT
CDR3: CASRTTGGSADTQYF

D: TRBD2
size: -
J: TRBJ2-7
V: TRBV7-2
DNA: TGTGCCAGCAGCTTAGCGTACGGGACTAGCGAGGCTTCCTACGAGCAGTACTTC
CDR3: CASSLAYGTSEASYEQYF

D: -
size: -
J: TRBJ2-1
V: TRBV4-2
DNA: TGTGCCAGCAGCCAAGATAGTAGCGGAGGTTACAATGAGCAGTTCTTC
CDR3: CASSQDSSGGYNEQFF

D: -
size: -
J: TRBJ1-1
V: TRBV6-5
DNA: TGTGCCAGCAGAACCGGAGTCCTGAACACTGAAGCTTTCTTT
CDR3: CASRTGVLNTEAFF

D: TRBD1
size: -
J: TRBJ1-2
V: TRBV20-1
DNA: TGCAGTGCTAACAGGGGGGGCTACACCTTC
CDR3: CSANRGGYTF

D: TRBD1
size: -
J: TRBJ2-4
V: TRBV6-5
DNA: TGTGCCAGCAGTACGGACAGGGGGCTTTTAAACATTCAGTACTTC
CDR3: CASSTDRGLLNIQYF

D: TRBD1
size: -
J: TRBJ2-1
V: TRBV29-1
DNA: TGCAGCGTTGGACAGGGGTTGGCTGAGCAGTTCTTC
CDR3: CSVGQGLAEQFF

D: -
size: -
J: TRBJ1-4
V: TRBV7-8
DNA: TGTGCCAGCAGCTCCCGGCGTTCCAGGTGGGGGCATGAAAAACTGTTTTTT
CDR3: CASSSRRSRWGHEKLFF

D: -
size: -
J: TRBJ2-1
V: TRBV9
DNA: TGTGCCAGCAGCGTAGCAGGTCTAGGCGGGAATGAGCAGTTCTTC
CDR3: CASSVAGLGGNEQFF

D: -
size: -
J: TRBJ2-2
V: TRBV4-1
DNA: TGCGCCAGCAGCCAAGTCGGGGGAGGACCCACCGGGGAGCTGTTTTTT
CDR3: CASSQVGGGPTGELFF

D: -
size: -
J: TRBJ2-1
V: TRBV4-2
DNA: TGTGCCAGCAGCCATACAGGGATCCCCAATGAGCAGTTCTTC
CDR3: CASSHTGIPNEQFF

D: TRBD1
size: -
J: TRBJ2-5
V: TRBV28
DNA: TGTGCCAGCAGCCGAGGACAGGGCAGACAAGAGACCCAGTACTTC
CDR3: CASSRGQGRQETQYF

D: -
size: -
J: TRBJ1-1
V: TRBV28
DNA: TGTGCCAGTCGACACGGCGGGATCAGCCGTGAAGCTTTCTTT
CDR3: CASRHGGISREAFF

D: -
size: once
J: TRBJ2-7
V: TRBV7-9
DNA: TGTGCCAGCAGCTTTTTGCGTCCCCCCCCCTACGAGCAGTACTTC
CDR3: CASSFLRPPPYEQYF

D: -
size: -
J: TRBJ1-2
V: TRBV7-9
DNA: TGTGCCAGCAGGCCGGGACTCAACTATGGCTACACCTTC
CDR3: CASRPGLNYGYTF

D: TRBD1
size: -
J: TRBJ2-7
V: TRBV28
DNA: TGTGCCAGCAGTACGGGGACAGGTCAGTACTTC
CDR3: CASSTGTGQYF

D: -
size: -
J: TRBJ1-5
V: TRBV19
DNA: TGTGCCAGTAGTATAGCCAGCGTTGTACCTAGCAATCAGCCCCAGCATTTT
CDR3: CASSIASVVPSNQPQHF

D: TRBD1
size: -
J: TRBJ2-7
V: TRBV28
DNA: TGTGCCAGCAGTATGCCCTTAGGGGGCGGCCAGTACGAGCAGTACTTC
CDR3: CASSMPLGGGQYEQYF

D: -
size: -
J: TRBJ2-2
V: TRBV7-2
DNA: TGTGCCAGCAGCTTAGACATAGGGAGCCGGGAGCTGTTTTTT
CDR3: CASSLDIGSRELFF

D: TRBD1
size: -
J: TRBJ2-7
V: TRBV28
DNA: TGTGCCAGCTGGACGGGACAGGGGACCTACGAGCAGTACTTC
CDR3: CASWTGQGTYEQYF

D: -
size: once
J: TRBJ1-1
V: TRBV29-1
DNA: TGCAGCGTTAGTCAACTGACAAATATGAACACTGAAGCTTTCTTT
CDR3: CSVSQLTNMNTEAFF

D: TRBD2
size: -
J: TRBJ2-3
V: TRBV12-3/TRBV12-4
DNA: TGTGCCAGCAGTTTGAGGGCGGGGGAGTATTTT
CDR3: CASSLRAGEYF

D: -
size: few
J: TRBJ1-1
V: TRBV28
DNA: TGTGCCAGCCGACAGAACACTGAAGCTTTCTTT
CDR3: CASRQNTEAFF

D: -
size: -
J: TRBJ2-7
V: TRBV19
DNA: TGTGCCAGTACCCCCGAGGGGGACTACGAGCAGTACTTC
CDR3: CASTPEGDYEQYF

D: TRBD2
size: -
J: TRBJ2-2
V: TRBV9
DNA: TGTGCCAGCAGCCCAAGGGGAGGGACGGAGAACACCGGGGAGCTGTTTTTT
CDR3: CASSPRGGTENTGELFF

D: -
size: -
J: TRBJ1-2
V: TRBV7-2
DNA: TGTGCCACGCGCCGGGGGACTACGCATTCCCCCTACTATGGCTACACCTTC
CDR3: CATRRGTTHSPYYGYTF

D: TRBD2
size: -
J: TRBJ2-1
V: TRBV7-9
DNA: TGTGCCAGCAGTCAAGGACTAGCGGGGGAGGGGAATGAGCAGTTCTTC
CDR3: CASSQGLAGEGNEQFF

D: TRBD1
size: -
J: TRBJ1-2
V: TRBV19
DNA: TGTGCCAGTATCGGACAGGGCTATCATGGCTACACCTTC
CDR3: CASIGQGYHGYTF

D: TRBD1
size: -
J: TRBJ1-6
V: TRBV7-8
DNA: TGTGCCAGCAGCTTAGGACAGGGGCTTAATTCACCCCTCCACTTT
CDR3: CASSLGQGLNSPLHF

D: TRBD2
size: -
J: TRBJ2-7
V: TRBV28
DNA: TGTGCCAGCAGTTTACGGTTGTCTAGCGGGGAGGGGGCGTACTTC
CDR3: CASSLRLSSGEGAYF

D: -
size: -
J: TRBJ1-6
V: TRBV19
DNA: TGTGCCAGTAGTGCCACTGCTTCACCCCTCCACTTT
CDR3: CASSATASPLHF

D: TRBD1
size: -
J: TRBJ2-5
V: TRBV4-1
DNA: TGCGCCAGCAGCCAAGAGGGCAGGGGGCAACTGCAGACCCAGTACTTC
CDR3: CASSQEGRGQLQTQYF

D: TRBD2
size: once
J: TRBJ2-1
V: TRBV2
DNA: TGTGCCAGCAGTGGGGGACTAGCGGGAGGCCTCTCCTACAATGAGCAGTTCTTC
CDR3: CASSGGLAGGLSYNEQFF

D: TRBD1
size: -
J: TRBJ1-1
V: TRBV4-1
DNA: TGCGCCAGCAGCCCCTGGACAGGGTGGGGGACTGAAGCTTTCTTT
CDR3: CASSPWTGWGTEAFF

D: TRBD2
size: -
J: TRBJ2-5
V: TRBV7-2
DNA: TGTGCCAGCAGCGATAGCGGGGGGCTCCAAGAGACCCAGTACTTC
CDR3: CASSDSGGLQETQYF

D: TRBD1
size: few
J: TRBJ1-5
V: TRBV28
DNA: TGTGCCAGCAAGGGTACAGGGGCAATGGGTCGAGACAATCAGCCCCAGCATTTT
CDR3: CASKGTGAMGRDNQPQHF

D: -
size: -
J: TRBJ1-3
V: TRBV13
DNA: TGTGCCAGCAGCCAGGGACTGGCCATATATTTT
CDR3: CASSQGLAIYF

D: -
size: -
J: TRBJ1-3
V: TRBV5-5
DNA: TGTGCCAGCAGCCTGGGACTCAGCTCTGGAAACACCATATATTTT
CDR3: CASSLGLSSGNTIYF

D: -
size: -
J: TRBJ2-2
V: TRBV10-1
DNA: TGCGCCAGCAGTGTTGGCAGGAACACCGGGGAGCTGTTTTTT
CDR3: CASSVGRNTGELFF

D: TRBD1
size: few
J: TRBJ2-7
V: TRBV25-1
DNA: TGTGCCAGCACCACCGGGACAGGGGGCTACGAGCAGTACTTC
CDR3: CASTTGTGGYEQYF